Listed here are 10 T cell receptor beta chains from one sample, sequenced in a study of cytomegalovirus exposure and HLA in healthy donors. Sequenced by immunoSEQ multiplex PCR; TCRdb stores in-frame clones only, minus some. The sample shows 120,000 or so clones, around 95% of them seen only once. Input material: PBMCs. The origin of the receptors is a man between 18 and 35 years old in good health and CMV-seronegative.

V gene TRBV5-1 combines with J gene TRBJ1-4; no clear D gene. V was pared by 4 bases and J by 0 bases, with 7 bases between. The CDR3 totals 14 residues. Looked up from germline, CDR1 is SGHRS and CDR2 is YFSETQ. In DNA, the CDR3 is TGCGCCAGCAGCCCGGACTCAACTAATGAAAAACTGTTTTTT. Translation gives CASSPDSTNEKLFF. Drawing the rest from reference TRBV5-1 and TRBJ1-4, the complete variable domain is KAGVTQTPRYLIKTRGQQVTLSCSPISGHRSVSWYQQTPGQGLQFLFEYFSETQRNKGNFPGRFSGRQFSNSRSEMNVSTLELGDSALYLCASSPDSTNEKLFFGSGTQLSVL.

This clone has only one observation. CDR3: CASSARSGKLFF. The CDR3 nucleotides read TGTGCCAGCAGCGCGCGGTCGGGGAAACTGTTTTTT. The rearrangement uses TRBV28 and TRBJ1-4; D not certain. Deletions cut 6 bases from V and 11 bases from J, with 13 bases between. Germline V gives CDR1 MDHEN, CDR2 SYDVKM. The CDR3 length is 12 residues.

With regard to this clone: An end of the junction does not agree with germline; a read error may underlie this. The chain has TRBV7-7 and TRBJ2-1, with 12 bases fitting TRBD2. In germline, CDR1 is SSHAT, CDR2 FNYEAQ (reference sequence). CDR3 length: 15 amino acids. CDR3 nucleotide sequence: TGTGCTAGCAGCTTTGGGGCTAGCGGGAGGGATGAGCAGTTCTTC. Its translation: CASSFGASGRDEQFF.

The V and J genes are TRBV7-8 and TRBJ2-7; 9 nucleotides line up with TRBD1. Per the germline V gene, CDR1 is SGHVS and CDR2 is FQNEAQ. The CDR3 is 14 residues long. With 3 bases clipped from V and 4 bases from J, the junction kept 4 bases outside the gene matches. The CDR3 loop is CASSLTGQGYEQYF. The CDR3 DNA reads as TGTGCCAGCAGCTTGACGGGACAGGGTTACGAGCAGTACTTC.

This clone has only one observation. This chain joins TRBV27 and TRBJ2-2; D is ambiguous. This CDR3 spans 16 amino acids. V was pared by 7 bases and J by 0 bases, with 15 bases between. From germline, CDR1 is MNHEY and CDR2 SMNVEV (reference sequence). Written as DNA, the CDR3 is TGTGCCAGCAAAGAATGGGCAGCAGCGAACACCGGGGAGCTGTTTTTT. Translation gives CASKEWAAANTGELFF.

This chain uses TRBV19 with TRBJ2-6; TRBD1 aligns across 9 bases. CDR1 is LNHDA, CDR2 SQIVND, per germline (reference sequence). There are 16 residues in the CDR3. After removal of 9 bases from V and 4 bases from J, the junction contained 10 bases not matched to a gene. CDR3 DNA sequence: TGTGCCAGCCGGGACAGGGCTTTATCCGGGGCCAACGTCCTGACTTTC. This codes for CASRDRALSGANVLTF.

This chain connects TRBV5-4 to TRBJ2-7; 7 nucleotides agree with TRBD2. CDR1 is SGHNT and CDR2 is YYREEE in the germline V gene (reference sequence). The ends lost 4 bases at V and 7 bases at J; junction bases unmatched: 8. The CDR3 length is 13 residues. The CDR3 DNA reads TGTGCCAGCAGCCTGGAGGGAGGGCAAGAGCAGTACTTC. It codes for CASSLEGGQEQYF.

The chain carries TRBV7-2 and TRBJ2-5, with 11 nucleotides matching TRBD2. J gave up 1 base and V 5 bases, and 3 bases lay outside the gene matches. CDR3 size: 15 residues. Germline V gene lookup returns CDR1 SGHTA and CDR2 FQGNSA. In DNA, the CDR3 is TGTGCCAGCAGCCCTACTAGCGGGGGCCAAGAGACCCAGTACTTC. It encodes CASSPTSGGQETQYF.

V usage is TRBV5-6 and J usage is TRBJ1-1; 7 bases are shared with TRBD1. Per the germline V gene, CDR1 is SGHDT and CDR2 is YYEEEE. The V gene end was trimmed by 4 bases and the J gene end by 1 base; junction bases not matched to a gene: 4. This CDR3 has 14 amino acids. The DNA for the CDR3 is TGTGCCAGCAGCCGGGGACAGTGGAACACTGAAGCTTTCTTT. Amino acid sequence: CASSRGQWNTEAFF.

This clone showed up just once. The chain has TRBV4-3 and TRBJ2-2; 12 bases fit TRBD2. This CDR3 spans 21 amino acids. CDR1 and CDR2 from the germline V gene are LGHNA and YSLEER. The trim removed 1 base at V and 8 bases at J, leaving 20 bases unmatched. CDR3 loop: CASSQAVTSGSAIGTSGELFF. CDR3 in DNA: TGCGCCAGCAGCCAAGCCGTGACTAGCGGGAGCGCCATAGGGACTTCTGGGGAGCTGTTTTTT.